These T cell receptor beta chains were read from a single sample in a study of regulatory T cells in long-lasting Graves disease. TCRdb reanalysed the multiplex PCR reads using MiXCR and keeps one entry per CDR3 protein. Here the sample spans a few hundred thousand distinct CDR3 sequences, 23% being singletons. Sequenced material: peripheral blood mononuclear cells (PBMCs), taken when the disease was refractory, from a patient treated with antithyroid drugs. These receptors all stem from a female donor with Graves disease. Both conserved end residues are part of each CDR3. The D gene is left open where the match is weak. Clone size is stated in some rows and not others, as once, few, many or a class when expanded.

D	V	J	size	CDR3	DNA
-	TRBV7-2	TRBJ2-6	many	CASSLGPAGSGANVLTF	TGTGCCAGCAGCTTAGGTCCGGCCGGCTCTGGGGCCAACGTCCTGACTTTC
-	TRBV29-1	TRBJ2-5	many	CSVVLGSETQYF	TGCAGCGTTGTTTTAGGGAGCGAGACCCAGTACTTC
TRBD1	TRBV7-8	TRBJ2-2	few	CASSVTGAGSLSGELFF	TGTGCCAGCAGCGTGACAGGGGCCGGTAGTCTGTCCGGGGAGCTGTTTTTT
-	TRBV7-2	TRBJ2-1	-	CASSIGGPTEQFF	TGTGCCAGCAGCATCGGAGGGCCCACTGAGCAGTTCTTC
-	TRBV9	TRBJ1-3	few	CASSAHSGTGNTIYF	TGTGCCAGCAGCGCACATTCAGGGACTGGAAACACCATATATTTT
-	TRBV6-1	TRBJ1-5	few	CASRHDRLSNQPQHF	TGTGCCAGCAGACACGACAGGCTTAGCAATCAGCCCCAGCATTTT
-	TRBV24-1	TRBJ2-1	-	CATSEAGRYNEQFF	TGTGCCACCAGTGAGGCGGGAAGGTACAATGAGCAGTTCTTC
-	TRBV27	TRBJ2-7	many	CASSFIAGASPEQYF	TGTGCCAGCAGTTTCATCGCCGGAGCTTCTCCCGAGCAGTACTTC
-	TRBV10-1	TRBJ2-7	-	CASSEISVPIYEQYF	TGCGCCAGCAGTGAGATTTCAGTGCCTATTTACGAGCAGTACTTC
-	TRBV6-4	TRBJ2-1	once	CASNPGDYNEQFF	TGTGCCAGCAACCCAGGCGACTACAATGAGCAGTTCTTC
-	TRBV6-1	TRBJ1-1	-	CASSTWGQTNTEAFF	TGTGCCAGCAGCACTTGGGGACAAACAAACACTGAAGCTTTCTTT
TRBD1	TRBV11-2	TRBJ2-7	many	CASSLSGTAPYEQYF	TGTGCCAGCAGCCTATCCGGGACAGCCCCCTACGAGCAGTACTTC
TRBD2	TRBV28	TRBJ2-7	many	CASRISGRSFGEQYF	TGTGCCAGCAGAATTAGCGGGAGGAGTTTCGGCGAGCAGTACTTC
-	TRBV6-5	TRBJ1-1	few	CASSYLGDRTEAFF	TGTGCCAGCAGTTACTTAGGGGATCGCACTGAAGCTTTCTTT
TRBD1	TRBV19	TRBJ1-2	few	CASSIQRDRILYGYTF	TGTGCCAGTAGTATTCAGCGGGACAGGATTTTGTACGGCTACACCTTC
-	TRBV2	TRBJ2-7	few	CASSVGQSSYEQYF	TGTGCCAGCAGTGTCGGACAGTCCTCCTACGAGCAGTACTTC
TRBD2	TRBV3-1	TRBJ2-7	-	CASSQGLAGLYEQYF	TGTGCCAGCAGCCAGGGACTAGCGGGACTCTACGAGCAGTACTTC
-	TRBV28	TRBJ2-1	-	CASSQLTGEQFF	TGTGCCAGCAGCCAACTTACGGGTGAGCAGTTCTTC
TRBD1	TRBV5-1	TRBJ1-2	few	CASSRSPGQGYGYTF	TGCGCCAGCAGTCGAAGTCCGGGACAGGGGTATGGCTACACCTTC
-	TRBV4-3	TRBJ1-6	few	CASSQNVGAGRSPLHF	TGCGCCAGCAGCCAAAACGTCGGGGCAGGGCGATCACCCCTCCACTTT
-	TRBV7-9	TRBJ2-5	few	CASSLQGSSGETQYF	TGTGCCAGCAGCTTACAGGGTAGCTCGGGGGAGACCCAGTACTTC
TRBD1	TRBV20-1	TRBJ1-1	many	CSAAANGGTGSIGGNTEAFF	TGCAGTGCCGCAGCAAATGGAGGGACAGGGAGCATAGGTGGGAACACTGAAGCTTTCTTT
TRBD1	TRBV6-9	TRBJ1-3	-	CASSYEGATGNTIYF	TGTGCCAGCAGTTATGAGGGGGCCACTGGAAACACCATATATTTT
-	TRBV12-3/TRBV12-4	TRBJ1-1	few	CASSLGQPGGAFF	TGTGCCAGCAGTTTAGGGCAGCCGGGAGGAGCTTTCTTT
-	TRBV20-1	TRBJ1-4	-	CSARDAGSTNEKLFF	TGCAGTGCTAGAGATGCAGGTTCTACTAATGAAAAACTGTTTTTT
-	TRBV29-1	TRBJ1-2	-	CSGRTLSSGYTF	TGCAGTGGGAGGACGCTTTCTAGTGGCTACACCTTC
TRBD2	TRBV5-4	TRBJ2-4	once	CASSRGAGGPENIQYF	TGTGCCAGCAGCAGGGGAGCGGGAGGGCCCGAAAACATTCAGTACTTC
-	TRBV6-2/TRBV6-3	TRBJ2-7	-	CASSYSMAGPLYEQYF	TGTGCCAGCAGTTACTCGATGGCGGGACCTCTCTACGAGCAGTACTTC
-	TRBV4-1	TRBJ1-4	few	CASSLTLTREKLFF	TGCGCCAGCAGCCTCACTCTGACCCGTGAAAAACTGTTTTTT
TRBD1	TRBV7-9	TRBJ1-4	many	CASSFGTGNEKLFF	TGTGCCAGCAGCTTCGGGACAGGGAATGAAAAACTGTTTTTT
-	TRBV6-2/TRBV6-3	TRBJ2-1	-	CATLARGQGDEQFF	TGTGCCACCCTAGCGAGGGGACAAGGGGATGAGCAGTTCTTC
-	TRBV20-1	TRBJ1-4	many	CSASSDSGTNEKLFF	TGCAGTGCTAGTTCGGACAGTGGGACTAATGAAAAACTGTTTTTT
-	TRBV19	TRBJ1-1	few	CASRRGGDWTMNTEAFF	TGTGCCAGTCGACGAGGAGGGGATTGGACTATGAACACTGAAGCTTTCTTT
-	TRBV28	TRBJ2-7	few	CASSLILLGPSSYEQYF	TGTGCCAGCAGTTTAATTCTTTTGGGTCCCAGCTCCTACGAGCAGTACTTC
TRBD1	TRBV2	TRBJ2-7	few	CASNSGGPYEQYF	TGTGCCAGCAATTCAGGGGGCCCCTACGAGCAGTACTTC
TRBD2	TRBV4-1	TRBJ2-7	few	CASSPPGGREGLSYEQYF	TGCGCCAGCAGCCCCCCTGGGGGGCGGGAGGGCCTCTCCTACGAGCAGTACTTC
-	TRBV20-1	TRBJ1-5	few	CSAAHSNQPQHF	TGCAGTGCTGCACATAGCAATCAGCCCCAGCATTTT
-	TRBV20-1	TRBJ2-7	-	CSARDRPSSYEQYF	TGCAGTGCTAGAGATAGACCGAGCTCCTACGAGCAGTACTTC
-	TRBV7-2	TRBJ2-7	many	CASSLAPAGSLLDEQYF	TGTGCCAGCAGCTTAGCCCCAGCGGGTAGTCTTTTGGACGAGCAGTACTTC
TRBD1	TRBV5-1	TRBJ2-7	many	CASSSTGWHEQYF	TGCGCCAGCAGTTCGACAGGGTGGCACGAGCAGTACTTC
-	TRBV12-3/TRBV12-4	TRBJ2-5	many	CASSLASETQYF	TGTGCCAGCAGCTTAGCGTCGGAGACCCAGTACTTC
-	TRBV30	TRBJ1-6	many	CAWSVWGANSPLHF	TGTGCCTGGAGTGTTTGGGGGGCGAATTCACCCCTCCACTTT
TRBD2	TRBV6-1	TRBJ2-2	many	CASRGTSSGELFF	TGTGCCAGCAGAGGGACTAGCTCCGGGGAGCTGTTTTTT
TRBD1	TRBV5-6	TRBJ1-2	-	CASSLDRGDYGYTF	TGTGCCAGCAGCTTGGACAGGGGAGACTATGGCTACACCTTC
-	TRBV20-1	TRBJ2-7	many	CSAAMGVGGYEQYF	TGCAGTGCAGCCATGGGAGTGGGGGGCTACGAGCAGTACTTC
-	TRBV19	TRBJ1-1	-	CASRERVTEAFF	TGTGCCAGTAGAGAGCGGGTCACTGAAGCTTTCTTT